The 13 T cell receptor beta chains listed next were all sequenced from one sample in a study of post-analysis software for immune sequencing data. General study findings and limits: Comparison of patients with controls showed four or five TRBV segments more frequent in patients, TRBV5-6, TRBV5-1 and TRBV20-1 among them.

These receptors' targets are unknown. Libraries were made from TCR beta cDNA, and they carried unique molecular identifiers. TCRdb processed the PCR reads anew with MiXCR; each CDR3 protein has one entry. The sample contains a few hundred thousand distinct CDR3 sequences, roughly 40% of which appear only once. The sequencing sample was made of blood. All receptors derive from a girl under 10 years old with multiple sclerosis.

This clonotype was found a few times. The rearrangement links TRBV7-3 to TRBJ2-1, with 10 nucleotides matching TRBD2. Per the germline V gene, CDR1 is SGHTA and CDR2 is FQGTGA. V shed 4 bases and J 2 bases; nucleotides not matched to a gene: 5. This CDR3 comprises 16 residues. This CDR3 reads CASSSYLAGAYNEQFF. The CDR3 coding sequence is TGTGCCAGCAGCTCCTACCTAGCGGGGGCCTACAATGAGCAGTTCTTC.

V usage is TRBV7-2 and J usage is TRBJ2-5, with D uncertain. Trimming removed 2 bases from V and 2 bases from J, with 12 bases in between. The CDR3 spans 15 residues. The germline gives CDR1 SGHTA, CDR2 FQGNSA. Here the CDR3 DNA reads TGTGCCAGCAGCTTAACCTCGTTGAAGCAAGAGACCCAGTACTTC. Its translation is CASSLTSLKQETQYF.

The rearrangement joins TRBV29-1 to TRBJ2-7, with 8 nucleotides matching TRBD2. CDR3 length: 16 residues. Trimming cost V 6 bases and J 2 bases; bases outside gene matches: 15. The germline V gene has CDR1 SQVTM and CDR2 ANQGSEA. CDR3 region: CSVIFSGREATYEQYF. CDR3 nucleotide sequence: TGCAGCGTCATTTTCTCGGGGCGGGAGGCGACCTACGAGCAGTACTTC.

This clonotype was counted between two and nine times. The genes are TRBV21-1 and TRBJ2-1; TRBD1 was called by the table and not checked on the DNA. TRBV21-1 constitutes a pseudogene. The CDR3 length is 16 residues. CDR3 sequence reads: CASSNPPGGLYNEQFF. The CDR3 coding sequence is TGTGCCAGCAGCAACCCGCCAGGGGGCCTTTACAATGAGCAGTTCTTC.

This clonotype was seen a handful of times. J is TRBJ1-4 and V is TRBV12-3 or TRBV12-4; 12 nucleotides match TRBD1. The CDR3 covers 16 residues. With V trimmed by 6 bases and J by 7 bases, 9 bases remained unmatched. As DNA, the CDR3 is TGTGCCAGCAGAACCGGGACAGGGGGCGCGGCTGAAAAACTGTTTTTT. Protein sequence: CASRTGTGGAAEKLFF.

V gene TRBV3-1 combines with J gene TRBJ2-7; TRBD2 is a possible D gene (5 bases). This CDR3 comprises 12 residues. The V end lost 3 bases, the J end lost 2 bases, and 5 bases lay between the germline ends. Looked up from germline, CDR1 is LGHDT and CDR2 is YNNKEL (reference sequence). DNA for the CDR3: TGTGCCAGCAGCCAGCGGGCCTACGAGCAGTACTTC. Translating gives CASSQRAYEQYF.

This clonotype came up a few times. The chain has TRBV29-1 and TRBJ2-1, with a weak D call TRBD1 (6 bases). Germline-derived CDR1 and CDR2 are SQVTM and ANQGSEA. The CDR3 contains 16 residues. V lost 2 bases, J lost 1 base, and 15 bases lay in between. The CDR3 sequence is CSVESIQGSSYNEQFF. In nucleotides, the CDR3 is TGCAGCGTTGAATCGATACAGGGATCGTCCTACAATGAGCAGTTCTTC.

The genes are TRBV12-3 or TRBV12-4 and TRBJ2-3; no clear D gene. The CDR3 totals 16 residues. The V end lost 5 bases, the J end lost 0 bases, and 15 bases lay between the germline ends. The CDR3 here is CASSPPRGVSTDTQYF. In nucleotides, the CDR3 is TGTGCCAGCAGTCCCCCCCGCGGAGTGAGCACAGATACGCAGTATTTT.

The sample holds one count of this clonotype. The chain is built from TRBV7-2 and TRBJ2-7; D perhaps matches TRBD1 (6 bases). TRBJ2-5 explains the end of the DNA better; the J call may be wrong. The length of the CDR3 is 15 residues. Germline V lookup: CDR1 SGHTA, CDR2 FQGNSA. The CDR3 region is CASSLAGAPQETQYF. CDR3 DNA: TGTGCCAGCAGCTTAGCGGGGGCCCCCCAAGAGACCCAGTACTTC.

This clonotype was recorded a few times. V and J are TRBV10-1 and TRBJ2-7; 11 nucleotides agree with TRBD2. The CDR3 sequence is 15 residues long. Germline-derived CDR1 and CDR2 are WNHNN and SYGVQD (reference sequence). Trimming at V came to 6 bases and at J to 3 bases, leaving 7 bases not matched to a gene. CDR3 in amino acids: CASSARLAGNYEQYF. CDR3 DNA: TGCGCCAGCAGCGCCCGACTAGCGGGAAACTACGAGCAGTACTTC.

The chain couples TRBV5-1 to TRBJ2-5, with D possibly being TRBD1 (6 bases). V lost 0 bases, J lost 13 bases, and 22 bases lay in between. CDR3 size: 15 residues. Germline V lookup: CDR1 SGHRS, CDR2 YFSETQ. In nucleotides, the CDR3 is TGCGCCAGCAGCTTGGGCAGGGGCGCGAAATTGGGGATGTACTTC. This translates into CASSLGRGAKLGMYF.

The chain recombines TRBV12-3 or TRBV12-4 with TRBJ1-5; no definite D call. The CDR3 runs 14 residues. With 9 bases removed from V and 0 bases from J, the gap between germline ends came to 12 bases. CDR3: CASWGGISNQPQHF. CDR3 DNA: TGTGCCAGTTGGGGAGGGATTAGCAATCAGCCCCAGCATTTT.

The CDR3 coding sequence is TGCAGTGCCCTCAGGGGTGATCAGCCCCAGCATTTT. Translated, it gives CSALRGDQPQHF. The rearrangement uses TRBV20-1 and TRBJ1-5, with D maybe TRBD1 (6 bases). Germline CDR1 DFQATT, CDR2 SNEGSKA (reference sequence). The V and J ends lost 6 bases and 5 bases respectively, with 11 bases between them. The CDR3 is 12 residues long.